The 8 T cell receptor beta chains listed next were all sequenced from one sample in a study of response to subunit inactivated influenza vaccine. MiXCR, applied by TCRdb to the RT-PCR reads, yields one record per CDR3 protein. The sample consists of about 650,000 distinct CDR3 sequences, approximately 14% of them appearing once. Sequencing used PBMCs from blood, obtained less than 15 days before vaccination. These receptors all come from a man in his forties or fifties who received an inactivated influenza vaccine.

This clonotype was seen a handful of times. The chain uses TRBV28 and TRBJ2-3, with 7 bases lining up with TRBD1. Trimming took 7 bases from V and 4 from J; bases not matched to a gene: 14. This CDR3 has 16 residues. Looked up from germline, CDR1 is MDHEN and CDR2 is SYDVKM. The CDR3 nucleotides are TGTGCCAGCAACCTACTATTACAGGGGCGGCCAGATACGCAGTATTTT. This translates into CASNLLLQGRPDTQYF.

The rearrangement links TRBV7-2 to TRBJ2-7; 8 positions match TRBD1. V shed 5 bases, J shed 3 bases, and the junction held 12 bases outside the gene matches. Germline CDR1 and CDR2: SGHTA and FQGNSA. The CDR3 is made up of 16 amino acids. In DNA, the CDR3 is TGTGCCAGCAGCATATACGGACAGGGCGCCGACTACGAGCAGTACTTC. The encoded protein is CASSIYGQGADYEQYF.

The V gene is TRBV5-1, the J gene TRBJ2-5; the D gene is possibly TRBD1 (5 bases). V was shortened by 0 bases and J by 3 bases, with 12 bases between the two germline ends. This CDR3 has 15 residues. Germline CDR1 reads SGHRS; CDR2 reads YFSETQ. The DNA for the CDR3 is TGCGCCAGCAGCTTGGAGGGGATAAGAGAAGAGACCCAGTACTTC. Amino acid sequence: CASSLEGIREETQYF.

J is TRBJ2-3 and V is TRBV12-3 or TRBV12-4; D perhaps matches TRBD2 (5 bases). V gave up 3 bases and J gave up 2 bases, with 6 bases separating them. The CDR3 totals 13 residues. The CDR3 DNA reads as TGTGCCAGCAGTTTCCGGGACACAGATACGCAGTATTTT. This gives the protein CASSFRDTDTQYF.

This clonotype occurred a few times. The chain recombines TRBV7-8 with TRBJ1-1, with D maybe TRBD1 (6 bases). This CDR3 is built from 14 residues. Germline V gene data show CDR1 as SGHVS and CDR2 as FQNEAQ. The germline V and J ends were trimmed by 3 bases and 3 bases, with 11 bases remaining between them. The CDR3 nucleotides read TGTGCCAGCAGCTTTAGGGGGAAGGACACTGAAGCTTTCTTT. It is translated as CASSFRGKDTEAFF.

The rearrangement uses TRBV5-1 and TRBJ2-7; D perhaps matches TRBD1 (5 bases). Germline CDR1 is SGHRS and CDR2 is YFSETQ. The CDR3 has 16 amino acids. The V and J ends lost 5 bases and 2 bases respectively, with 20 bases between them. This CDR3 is CASRPSGAISPYEQYF. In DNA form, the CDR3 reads TGCGCCAGCAGACCTAGTGGGGCGATTAGTCCCTACGAGCAGTACTTC.

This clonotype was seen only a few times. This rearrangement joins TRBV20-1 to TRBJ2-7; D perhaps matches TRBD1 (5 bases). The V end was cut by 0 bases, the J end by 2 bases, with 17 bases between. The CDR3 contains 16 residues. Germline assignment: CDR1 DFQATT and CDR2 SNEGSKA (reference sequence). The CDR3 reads CSARDLLQGNTYEQYF. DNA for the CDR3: TGCAGTGCTAGAGATCTCTTGCAGGGTAACACCTACGAGCAGTACTTC.

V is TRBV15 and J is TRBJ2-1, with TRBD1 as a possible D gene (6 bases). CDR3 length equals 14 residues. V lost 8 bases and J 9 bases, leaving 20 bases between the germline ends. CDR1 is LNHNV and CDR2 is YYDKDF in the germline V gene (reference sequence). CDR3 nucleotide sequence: TGTGCCACCGCCAAAATTGCGGACAGCCTTGAGCAGTTCTTC. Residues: CATAKIADSLEQFF.